The source of this TCR beta chain is a study of T cells in Graves' hyperthyroidism and ophthalmopathy. For the study at large: At initial diagnosis, before any treatment had begun, peripheral blood was obtained. Study results and caveats: The model foresaw ophthalmopathy a median roughly 6 months prior to onset.

The germline CDR1 and CDR2 sequences are LGHDT and YNNKEL (reference sequence). The CDR3 sequence is 12 residues long. V was clipped by 3 bases and J by 10 bases, with 9 bases between them. The TCR beta CDR3 regions underwent amplification using RNA transcripts as the source. TCR CDR3 underwent first-round RT-PCR with the HTBI primer set. TCRdb analysed the multiplex PCR reads with MiXCR anew, one entry per CDR3 protein. This table has about 360,000 distinct CDR3 sequences, about 13% appearing once. An absence of ophthalmopathy progression within 18 months meant stable Graves' hyperthyroidism. These patients, aged 18 to 65, had recently diagnosed hyperthyroidism lasting under 2 months. This clonotype was found many times. Its antigen is unidentified.

The rearrangement links TRBV3-1 to TRBJ1-4; unclear D gene. Sequenced sample: blood. The clonotype originates from a woman younger than 35 with Graves' hyperthyroidism. The CDR3: CASSHSEGKLFF. CDR3 nucleotide sequence: TGTGCCAGCAGCCATTCGGAAGGAAAACTGTTTTTT. Using reference TRBV3-1 and TRBJ1-4 for the parts outside the CDR3, the full variable domain is DTAVSQTPKYLVTQMGNDKSIKCEQNLGHDTMYWYKQDSKKFLKIMFSYNNKELIINETVPNRFSPKSPDKAHLNLHINSLELGDSAVYFCASSHSEGKLFFGSGTQLSVL.